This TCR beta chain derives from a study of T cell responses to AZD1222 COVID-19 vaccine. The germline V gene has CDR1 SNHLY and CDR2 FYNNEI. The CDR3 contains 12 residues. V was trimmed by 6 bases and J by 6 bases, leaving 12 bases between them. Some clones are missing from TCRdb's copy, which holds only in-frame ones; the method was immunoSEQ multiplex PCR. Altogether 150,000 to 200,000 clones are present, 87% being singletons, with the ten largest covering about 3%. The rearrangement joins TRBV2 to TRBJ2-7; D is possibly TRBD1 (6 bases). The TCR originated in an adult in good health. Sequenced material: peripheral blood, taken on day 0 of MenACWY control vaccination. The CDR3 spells CASRDSFFEQYF. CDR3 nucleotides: TGTGCCAGCAGGGACAGTTTCTTCGAGCAGTACTTC.